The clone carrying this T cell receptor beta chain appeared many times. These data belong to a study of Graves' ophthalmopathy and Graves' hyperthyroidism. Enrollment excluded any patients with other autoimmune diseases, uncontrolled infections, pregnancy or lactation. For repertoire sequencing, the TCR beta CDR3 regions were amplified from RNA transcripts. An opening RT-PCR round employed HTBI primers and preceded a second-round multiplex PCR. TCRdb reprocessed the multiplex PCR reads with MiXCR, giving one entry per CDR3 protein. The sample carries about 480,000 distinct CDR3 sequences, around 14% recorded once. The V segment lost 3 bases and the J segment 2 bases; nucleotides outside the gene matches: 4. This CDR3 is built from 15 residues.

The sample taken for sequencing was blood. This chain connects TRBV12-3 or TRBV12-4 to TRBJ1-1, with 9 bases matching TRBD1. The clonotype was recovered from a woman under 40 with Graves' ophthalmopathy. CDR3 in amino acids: CASSLGQGGNTEAFF. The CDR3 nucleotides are TGTGCCAGCAGTTTGGGACAGGGAGGAAACACTGAAGCTTTCTTT.